The 13 T cell receptor beta chains reported below all come from one sample, sequenced in a study of early T cells in non-severe SARS-CoV-2 infection. TCRdb reprocessed the 5' RACE reads with MiXCR, giving one entry per CDR3 protein. The sample records under 95,000 distinct CDR3 sequences, about 12% being singletons. The sequencing sample was made of whole blood. The receptors come from an adult who was a healthcare worker with PCR-confirmed SARS-CoV-2 infection or an uninfected control (not recorded which).

The DNA for the CDR3 is TGTGCCAGCAGCGTAGCTAGTGACCCGGAGGGAGAGACCCAGTACTTC. Translated, it gives CASSVASDPEGETQYF. The V and J genes are TRBV9 and TRBJ2-5; possibly TRBD2 for D (6 bases). The CDR3 totals 16 residues. V lost 0 bases and J 4 bases, leaving 16 bases between the germline ends. Germline V gene sequence: CDR1 SGDLS, CDR2 YYNGEE.

This CDR3 reads CASSLAGTGKKLFF. The CDR3 DNA reads TGTGCCAGCAGCTTAGCCGGGACAGGGAAAAAACTGTTTTTT. The V call is TRBV7-8, the J call TRBJ1-4; 9 bases are a match to TRBD1. CDR3 length: 14 amino acids. With V trimmed by 0 bases and J by 9 bases, 2 bases remained unmatched. Germline V lookup: CDR1 SGHVS, CDR2 FQNEAQ. Complete variable domain (other parts from reference TRBV7-8 and TRBJ1-4): GAGVSQSPRYKVAKRGQDVALRCDPISGHVSLFWYQQALGQGPEFLTYFQNEAQLDKSGLPSDRFFAERPEGSVSTLKIQRTQQEDSAVYLCASSLAGTGKKLFFGSGTQLSVL.

This clonotype was counted at least ten times. The rearrangement links TRBV7-6 to TRBJ2-5, with 8 bases identical to TRBD2. This CDR3 is 15 amino acids long. V shed 5 bases, J shed 4 bases, and the junction held 9 bases outside the gene matches. CDR1 and CDR2 from the germline V gene are SGHVS and FNYEAQ. Written as DNA, the CDR3 is TGTGCCAGCAGCAGGTTTAGCGGGACGCGAGAGACCCAGTACTTC. Its translation is CASSRFSGTRETQYF.

This clonotype turned up a few times. This chain joins TRBV7-8 and TRBJ2-7; TRBD1 or TRBD2 may be the D gene (6 bases each). There are 15 residues in the CDR3. Per the germline V gene, CDR1 is SGHVS and CDR2 is FQNEAQ. With 1 base removed from V and 7 bases from J, the gap between germline ends came to 17 bases. The CDR3 sequence: CASSLEGTRGAEQYF. The CDR3 DNA follows: TGTGCCAGCAGCTTAGAAGGTACTAGGGGGGCGGAGCAGTACTTC.

This clonotype came up many times. The rearrangement links TRBV28 to TRBJ2-3; TRBD1 might be the D (5 bases). Trimming pared 4 bases from V and 10 bases from J, leaving 12 bases between. This CDR3 contains 12 residues. Germline V CDR1 and CDR2: MDHEN, SYDVKM. For the CDR3, the DNA is TGTGCCAGCAGTTCAATCAGGGTGGCGCAGTATTTT. Its protein product is CASSSIRVAQYF.

The sample holds a few counts of this clonotype. This chain connects TRBV6-4 to TRBJ2-1, with TRBD1 matching over 8 bases. Germline-derived CDR1 and CDR2 are MRHNA and SNTAGT. V was clipped by 0 bases and J by 5 bases; unmatched bases: 6. This CDR3 region has 16 residues. The chain's CDR3 is CASSDSRQGNNNEQFF. The DNA for the CDR3 is TGTGCCAGCAGTGACTCGAGACAGGGGAATAACAATGAGCAGTTCTTC.

This clonotype was observed a handful of times. The chain employs TRBV12-3 or TRBV12-4 and TRBJ2-1; TRBD2 matches at 10 bases. After removal of 5 bases from V and 7 bases from J, the junction contained 11 bases not matched to a gene. The CDR3 totals 16 residues. The CDR3 region has the DNA TGTGCCAGCAGTCCGGGGGCAACTAGCGGGAAGAATGAGCAGTTCTTC. Translated, it gives CASSPGATSGKNEQFF.

The V gene is TRBV3-1, the J gene TRBJ2-7, with a weak D call TRBD2 (5 bases). The CDR3 is 16 amino acids. From germline, CDR1 is LGHDT and CDR2 YNNKEL (reference sequence). V was trimmed by 1 base and J by 2 bases, leaving 15 bases between them. The CDR3 nucleotides read TGTGCCAGCAGCCAAGGAGAGAGCGGAAACCCCTACGAGCAGTACTTC. This translates into CASSQGESGNPYEQYF.

This clonotype was picked up many times. This chain joins TRBV5-1 and TRBJ2-5; 14 bases match TRBD2. The CDR3 spans 16 residues. Germline lookup yields CDR1 SGHRS and CDR2 YFSETQ. Trimming took 4 bases from V and 4 from J; bases not matched to a gene: 6. CDR3 residues: CASSIGLAGGGETQYF. Here the CDR3 DNA reads TGCGCCAGCAGCATAGGACTAGCGGGAGGTGGAGAGACCCAGTACTTC.

The chain employs TRBV29-1 and TRBJ1-2, with a weak D call TRBD1 (6 bases). Deletions cut 1 base from V and 0 bases from J, with 12 bases between. The CDR3 sequence is 15 residues long. CDR1 is SQVTM and CDR2 is ANQGSEA in the germline V gene. The CDR3 nucleotides read TGCAGCGTTGAAGGGAGGGACAAAGCTAACTATGGCTACACCTTC. Protein product: CSVEGRDKANYGYTF.

This clonotype was seen repeatedly, ten times or more. V is TRBV29-1 and J is TRBJ1-5, with a possible D match to TRBD1 (5 bases). The CDR3 is 13 amino acids. The germline V and J ends were trimmed by 7 bases and 5 bases, with 15 bases remaining between them. Germline V gene data show CDR1 as SQVTM and CDR2 as ANQGSEA. The CDR3 sequence is CSAGGGADQPQHF. CDR3 bases: TGCAGCGCTGGGGGAGGGGCCGATCAGCCCCAGCATTTT.

The CDR3 loop is CASSRGPVANSGRVHNEQFF. CDR3 bases: TGCGCCAGCAGCCGAGGCCCCGTCGCGAATAGCGGGAGAGTACACAATGAGCAGTTCTTC. The chain carries TRBV5-1 and TRBJ2-1, with TRBD2 identical over 9 bases. Germline V gene lookup returns CDR1 SGHRS and CDR2 YFSETQ. J was trimmed by 5 bases and V by 4 bases; bases with no gene match: 22. CDR3 size: 20 residues.

The chain is built from TRBV12-3 or TRBV12-4 and TRBJ2-3; D is perhaps TRBD2 (5 bases). The CDR3 is 15 residues long. Trimming shortened V by 5 bases and J by 0 bases, and 12 bases separated the two germline ends. CDR3 nucleotide sequence: TGTGCCAGCAGTACCCTCAGGAGGAGCACAGATACGCAGTATTTT. Protein: CASSTLRRSTDTQYF.